Each of the 27 T cell receptor beta chains below was sequenced from the same sample in a study of metastatic and nonmetastatic thyroid tumors. Each patient went into thyroid surgery without having received any treatment. MiXCR was used by TCRdb to re-call the PCR reads. The sample holds about 23,000 clones, roughly 20% seen once. The sequenced sample consisted of blood. These receptor sequences come from a female donor with papillary thyroid cancer or a benign thyroid nodule (not recorded which). Some clones in this sample may be carry-over from other donors' samples.

The chain uses TRBV11-2 and TRBJ2-7; D possibly corresponds to TRBD1 (8 bases). Trimming stripped 3 bases from V and 5 bases from J, with 20 bases between. This CDR3 is 16 amino acids long. Germline lookup yields CDR1 SGHAT and CDR2 FQNNGV. CDR3 amino acids: CASSFGRGQVYHEQYF. The CDR3 region has the DNA TGTGCCAGCAGCTTTGGGAGGGGACAGGTGTACCACGAGCAGTACTTC.

This clone was recorded many times. Just one base apart from a much larger clone, this may be a read error. Given the absence of the conserved phenylalanine or tryptophan at the CDR3 end, a read error is likely. V and J are TRBV5-1 and TRBJ1-1; weak D call: TRBD1 (6 bases). The CDR3 runs 14 residues. Germline CDR1 reads SGHRS; CDR2 reads YFSETQ. The V end was cut by 2 bases, the J end by 7 bases, with 15 bases between. The CDR3 loop is CASSLSGGRIEAFL. The CDR3 coding sequence is TGCGCCAGCAGCTTAAGCGGGGGGCGGATTGAAGCTTTCCTT.

This clone was seen ten or more times. V usage is TRBV5-1 and J usage is TRBJ2-4; 11 positions match TRBD2. There are 19 residues in the CDR3. In germline, CDR1 is SGHRS, CDR2 YFSETQ. V was clipped by 0 bases and J by 0 bases; unmatched bases: 8. CDR3 sequence reads: CASSLAGTSGPIAKNIQYF. Here the CDR3 DNA reads TGCGCCAGCAGCTTGGCGGGGACTAGCGGCCCTATAGCCAAAAACATTCAGTACTTC.

The sample holds many counts of this clone. V usage is TRBV7-2 and J usage is TRBJ1-6; D is possibly TRBD1 (6 bases). Germline CDR1 and CDR2: SGHTA and FQGNSA. This CDR3 has 16 amino acids. Trimming took 1 base from V and 7 from J, leaving 14 bases between them. The CDR3 DNA follows: TGTGCCAGCAGCTTAGTGCCGGGACATACCAATTCACCCCTCCACTTT. Translating gives CASSLVPGHTNSPLHF.

This clone came up a few times. The chain recombines TRBV12-3 or TRBV12-4 with TRBJ1-5; unclear D gene. The V and J ends lost 3 bases and 7 bases respectively, with 10 bases between them. CDR3 size: 13 residues. DNA for the CDR3: TGTGCCAGCAGTTTCATTGGGTACCAGCCCCAGCATTTT. As protein: CASSFIGYQPQHF.

The CDR3: CAWKGLTSSYEQYF. The CDR3 region has the DNA TGTGCCTGGAAGGGTCTGACCAGCTCCTACGAGCAGTACTTC. The chain employs TRBV30 and TRBJ2-7; D is uncertain. Germline CDR1 GTSNPN, CDR2 SVGIG (reference sequence). V was clipped by 4 bases and J by 0 bases, with 13 bases between them. The CDR3 contains 14 residues.

This clone occurred many times. The J gene is TRBJ2-3, the V gene TRBV5-5, with D possibly being TRBD1 or TRBD2 (6 bases each). Trimming shortened V by 3 bases and J by 0 bases, and 11 bases separated the two germline ends. The CDR3 sequence is 15 residues long. Per the germline V gene, CDR1 is SGHKS and CDR2 is YYEKEE (reference sequence). Here the CDR3 reads CASSSGGRSTDTQYF. The CDR3 DNA follows: TGTGCCAGCAGCTCTGGGGGGCGGAGCACAGATACGCAGTATTTT.

In this sample, this clone turned up many times. At the DNA level, this CDR3 is encoded by other sequences in the same sample as well. The V and J genes are TRBV20-1 and TRBJ1-1; 7 nucleotides match TRBD1. The V segment lost 1 base and the J segment 4 bases; nucleotides outside the gene matches: 12. The germline V gene has CDR1 DFQATT and CDR2 SNEGSKA (reference sequence). This CDR3 contains 16 residues. The CDR3 region has the DNA TGCAGTGCTAGAGGGCAGACAGGGAACTTTGGCACTGAAGCTTTCTTT. Translated, it gives CSARGQTGNFGTEAFF.

In its sample, this clone was seen a few times. CDR3 coding DNA: TGTGCCAGCACTGGGGGGGGTGAAAAACTGTTTTTT. It codes for CASTGGGEKLFF. The gene calls are TRBV12-3 or TRBV12-4 and TRBJ1-4; the D gene is possibly TRBD1 (5 bases). Deletions cut 7 bases from V and 7 bases from J, with 10 bases between. The CDR3 length is 12 residues.

There are many counts of this clone. The chain recombines TRBV11-3 with TRBJ1-1; D might be TRBD1 (6 bases). Germline CDR1 and CDR2: SGHNT and YENEEA. The germline V and J ends were trimmed by 4 bases and 1 base, with 7 bases remaining between them. CDR3 size: 13 residues. CDR3 loop: CASSYRENTEAFF. The CDR3 coding sequence is TGTGCCAGCAGCTACAGGGAGAACACTGAAGCTTTCTTT.

The chain joins TRBV6-2 or TRBV6-3 to TRBJ1-2, with 7 bases identical to TRBD1. The V gene's germline CDR1 is MNHEY and CDR2 SVGEGT. J gave up 8 bases and V 0 bases, and 9 bases lay outside the gene matches. The CDR3 runs 15 residues. The CDR3 reads CASSYSPGTEEGYTF. The CDR3 DNA reads TGTGCCAGCAGTTACTCGCCCGGGACAGAGGAGGGCTACACCTTC.

The V gene is TRBV7-9, the J gene TRBJ1-2; no firm D call. The CDR3 is made up of 15 amino acids. V was trimmed by 4 bases and J by 1 base, leaving 13 bases between them. Germline CDR1 SEHNR, CDR2 FQNEAQ (reference sequence). The CDR3 region is CASSSPHRLNYGYTF. CDR3 nucleotide sequence: TGTGCCAGCAGCTCCCCTCACCGGCTTAACTATGGCTACACCTTC.

This clone was counted only a few times. The chain has TRBV6-1 and TRBJ2-1; D not certain. The CDR3 has 11 amino acids. Deletions cut 3 bases from V and 7 bases from J, with 4 bases between. Germline CDR1 MNHNS, CDR2 SASEGT. The CDR3 DNA reads TGTGCCAGCAGTGACGTAAATGAGCAGTTCTTC. It specifies CASSDVNEQFF.

This clone was seen many times. No conserved phenylalanine or tryptophan ends this CDR3, so it is likely a read error. V usage is TRBV11-2 and J usage is TRBJ1-1; possibly TRBD1 for D (5 bases). V was clipped by 4 bases and J by 2 bases, with 17 bases between them. Per germline, CDR1 SGHAT and CDR2 FQNNGV. The CDR3 runs to 16 residues. The chain's CDR3 is CASSSSGTSYNTEAFS. CDR3 bases: TGTGCCAGCAGCTCCTCAGGGACTTCGTATAACACTGAAGCTTTCTCT.

This clone was seen a few times. The rearrangement joins TRBV6-1 to TRBJ2-7, with TRBD2 as a possible D gene (5 bases). This CDR3 is 15 amino acids long. Trimming pared 2 bases from V and 3 bases from J, leaving 14 bases between. Germline V gives CDR1 MNHNS, CDR2 SASEGT. The CDR3 bases are TGTGCCAGCAGTGAATTGGGCACTAGTTACTACGAGCAGTACTTC. This sequence encodes CASSELGTSYYEQYF.

The rearrangement joins TRBV20-1 to TRBJ1-6; possible D gene TRBD1, 5 bases. The V gene lost 0 bases and the J gene lost 10 bases, with 19 bases spanning the gap. The CDR3 length is 16 residues. Germline CDR1 is DFQATT and CDR2 is SNEGSKA (reference sequence). This chain's CDR3 is CSARDAPTERGSPLHF. The CDR3 DNA reads TGCAGTGCTAGAGATGCCCCGACAGAGCGGGGATCACCCCTCCACTTT.

As concerns this clone: A much larger clone differs from this one at a single base, so this may be a read error. The CDR3 sequence: CASSSYRDTEAFF. CDR3 in DNA: TGTGCCAGCAGCTCGTACAGGGACACTGAAGCTTTCTTT. This sequence joins TRBV7-9 and TRBJ1-1, with D maybe TRBD1 (6 bases). The CDR3 spans 13 residues. Germline values: CDR1 SEHNR, CDR2 FQNEAQ (reference sequence). Trimming stripped 4 bases from V and 3 bases from J, with 9 bases between.

This clone was recorded many times. The V call is TRBV7-2, the J call TRBJ2-7, with 8 bases that match TRBD1. This CDR3 comprises 14 residues. The V gene end was trimmed by 5 bases and the J gene end by 3 bases; junction bases not matched to a gene: 6. Germline V lookup: CDR1 SGHTA, CDR2 FQGNSA. The CDR3 protein is CASSAGQGDYEQYF. As DNA, the CDR3 is TGTGCCAGCAGCGCCGGACAGGGTGACTACGAGCAGTACTTC.

The rearrangement uses TRBV30 and TRBJ2-2; possibly TRBD2 for D (6 bases). Germline CDR1 reads GTSNPN; CDR2 reads SVGIG (reference sequence). This CDR3 region has 14 residues. V lost 5 bases to trimming and J lost 0 bases, with 10 bases between them. CDR3 nucleotides: TGTGCCTGGTCAGGGAGGTCGAACACCGGGGAGCTGTTTTTT. Its protein is CAWSGRSNTGELFF.

This clone was seen at least ten times. The V gene is TRBV9, the J gene TRBJ2-1; 13 bases fit TRBD2. The trim removed 2 bases at V and 5 bases at J, leaving 10 bases unmatched. Germline V gene lookup returns CDR1 SGDLS and CDR2 YYNGEE. The CDR3 is made up of 18 amino acids. CDR3 sequence (DNA): TGTGCCAGCAGCGTGGGAGGACTAGCGGGGGATCCTGACAATGAGCAGTTCTTC. Translating it yields CASSVGGLAGDPDNEQFF. The complete variable domain, with remaining parts taken from reference TRBV9 and TRBJ2-1, reads DSGVTQTPKHLITATGQRVTLRCSPRSGDLSVYWYQQSLDQGLQFLIQYYNGEERAKGNILERFSAQQFPDLHSELNLSSLELGDSALYFCASSVGGLAGDPDNEQFFGPGTRLTVL.

This clone was counted between two and nine times. V and J are TRBV12-3 or TRBV12-4 and TRBJ1-6, with 7 bases aligning to TRBD1. V dropped 10 bases and J dropped 11; count of bases not matched to a gene: 14. The CDR3 consists of 14 residues. CDR3: CAISPTGKLTPLHF. CDR3 nucleotide sequence: TGTGCCATTAGCCCGACAGGGAAATTGACACCCCTCCACTTT.

In regard to this clone: No conserved phenylalanine or tryptophan ends this CDR3, so it is likely a read error. This rearrangement joins TRBV20-1 to TRBJ2-7; maybe TRBD2 (5 bases). The CDR3 totals 14 residues. Germline loops: CDR1 DFQATT, CDR2 SNEGSKA (reference sequence). CDR3 sequence (DNA): TGCAGTACTAGTCGGGTGACGGGCTCCGCCGAGCAGTACCTC. This translates into CSTSRVTGSAEQYL.

About this clone: The germline gene is not matched at one end of the junction; a read error may be the cause. J is TRBJ2-2 and V is TRBV6-2 or TRBV6-3, with D perhaps matching TRBD1 (5 bases). Germline V gene lookup returns CDR1 MNHEY and CDR2 SVGEGT. The length of the CDR3 is 13 residues. This chain's CDR3 is CASNISDTWDLFF. In DNA, the CDR3 is TGTGCCAGCAATATATCGGACACCTGGGATCTGTTTTTT.

This clone was observed at least ten times. CDR3 amino acids: CASSLSSALKTTQYF. The CDR3 DNA sequence: TGTGCCAGCAGTTTATCTAGCGCTCTCAAGACGACCCAGTACTTC. The V and J genes are TRBV27 and TRBJ2-5; D possibly corresponds to TRBD2 (5 bases). Germline-derived CDR1 and CDR2 are MNHEY and SMNVEV (reference sequence). Trimming removed 0 bases at V and 7 bases at J, with 15 bases between. CDR3 length: 15 amino acids.

The CDR3 region has the DNA TGTGCCAGCAGCTTAAACGTGGACAGCCCCTACGAGCAGTACTTC. Protein product: CASSLNVDSPYEQYF. The chain couples TRBV11-2 to TRBJ2-7; D may be TRBD1 (6 bases). The V gene lost 2 bases and the J gene lost 2 bases, with 13 bases spanning the gap. The length of the CDR3 is 15 residues. Germline CDR1 is SGHAT and CDR2 is FQNNGV.

The V call is TRBV25-1, the J call TRBJ2-2; D might be TRBD2 (6 bases). Between the trimmed V and J ends, which lost 1 base and 4 bases, there was a span of 10 bases. In germline, CDR1 is MGHDK, CDR2 SYGVNS. The CDR3 has 15 amino acids. The CDR3 here is CASSEFQGGTGELFF. CDR3 bases: TGTGCCAGCAGTGAATTCCAGGGAGGCACCGGGGAGCTGTTTTTT.

This clone was picked up a small number of times. This chain connects TRBV28 to TRBJ1-1; 12 nucleotides align to TRBD1. The CDR3 runs to 13 residues. Germline V gene sequence: CDR1 MDHEN, CDR2 SYDVKM. Trimming at V came to 6 bases and at J to 12 bases, leaving 8 bases not matched to a gene. This CDR3 is CASSPGQGALSFF. The CDR3 nucleotides read TGTGCCAGCAGCCCGGGACAGGGGGCTTTGTCTTTCTTT.